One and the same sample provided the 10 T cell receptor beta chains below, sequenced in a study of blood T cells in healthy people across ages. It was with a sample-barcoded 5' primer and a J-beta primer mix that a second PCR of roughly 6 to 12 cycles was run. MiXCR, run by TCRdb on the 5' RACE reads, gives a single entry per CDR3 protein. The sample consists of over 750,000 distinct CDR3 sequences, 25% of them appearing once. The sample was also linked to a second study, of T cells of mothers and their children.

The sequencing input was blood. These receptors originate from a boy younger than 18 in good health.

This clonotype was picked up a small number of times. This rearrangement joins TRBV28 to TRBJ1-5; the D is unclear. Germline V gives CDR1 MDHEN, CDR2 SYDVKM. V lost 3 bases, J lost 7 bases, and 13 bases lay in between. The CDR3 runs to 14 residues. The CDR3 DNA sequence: TGTGCCAGCAGTTTGGGAGCACAGACCCAGCCCCAGCATTTT. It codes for CASSLGAQTQPQHF.

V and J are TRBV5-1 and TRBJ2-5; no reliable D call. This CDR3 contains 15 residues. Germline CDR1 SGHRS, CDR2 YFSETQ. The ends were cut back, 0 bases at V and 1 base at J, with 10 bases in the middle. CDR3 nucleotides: TGCGCCAGCAGCTTGGGATCCCTCCTCCAAGAGACCCAGTACTTC. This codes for CASSLGSLLQETQYF.

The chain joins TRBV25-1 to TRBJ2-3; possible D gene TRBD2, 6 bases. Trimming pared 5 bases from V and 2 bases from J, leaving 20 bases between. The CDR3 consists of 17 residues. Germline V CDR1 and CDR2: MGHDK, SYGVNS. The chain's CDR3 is CASSNPTGVLHTDTQYF. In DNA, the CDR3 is TGTGCCAGCAGTAACCCTACGGGGGTTCTTCACACAGATACGCAGTATTTT.

The DNA for the CDR3 is TGTGCCAGCAGCCAATTGACCCTACAGGTCCAAAAACTGTTTTTT. This gives the protein CASSQLTLQVQKLFF. The genes are TRBV4-2 and TRBJ1-4, with D possibly matching TRBD1 (5 bases). This CDR3 is 15 amino acids long. The V gene's germline CDR1 is LGHNA and CDR2 YNFKEQ. V lost 2 bases, J lost 9 bases, and 16 bases lay in between.

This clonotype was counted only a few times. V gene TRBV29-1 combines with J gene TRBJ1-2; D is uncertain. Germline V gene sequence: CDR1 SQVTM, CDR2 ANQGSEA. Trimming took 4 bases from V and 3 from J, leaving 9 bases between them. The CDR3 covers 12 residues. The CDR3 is CSVVALDYGYTF. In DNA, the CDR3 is TGCAGCGTTGTGGCCCTAGACTATGGCTACACCTTC.

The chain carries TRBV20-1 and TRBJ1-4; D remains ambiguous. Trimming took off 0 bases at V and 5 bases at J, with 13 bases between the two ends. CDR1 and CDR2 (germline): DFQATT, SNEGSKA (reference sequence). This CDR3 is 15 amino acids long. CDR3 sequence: CSARDHDKANEKLFF. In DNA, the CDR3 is TGCAGTGCTAGAGATCACGACAAAGCAAATGAAAAACTGTTTTTT.

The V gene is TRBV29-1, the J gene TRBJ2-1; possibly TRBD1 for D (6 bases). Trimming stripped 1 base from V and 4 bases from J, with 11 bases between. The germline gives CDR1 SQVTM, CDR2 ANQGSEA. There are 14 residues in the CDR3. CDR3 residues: CSVEGTEYYNEQFF. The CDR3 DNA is TGCAGCGTTGAAGGGACAGAATATTACAATGAGCAGTTCTTC.

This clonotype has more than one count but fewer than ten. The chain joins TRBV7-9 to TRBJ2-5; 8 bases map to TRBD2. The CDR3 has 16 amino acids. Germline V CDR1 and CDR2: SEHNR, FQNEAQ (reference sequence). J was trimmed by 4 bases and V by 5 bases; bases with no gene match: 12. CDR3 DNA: TGTGCCAGCAGCCAGACTTCCGGGGGGGCGGGAGAGACCCAGTACTTC. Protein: CASSQTSGGAGETQYF.

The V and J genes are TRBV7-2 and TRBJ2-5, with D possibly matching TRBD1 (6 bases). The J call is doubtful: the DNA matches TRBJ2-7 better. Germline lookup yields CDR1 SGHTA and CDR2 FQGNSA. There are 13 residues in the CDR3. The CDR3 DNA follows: TGTGCCAGCAGCCCCCCTCCAGGGGTCGAGCAGTACTTC. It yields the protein CASSPPPGVEQYF.

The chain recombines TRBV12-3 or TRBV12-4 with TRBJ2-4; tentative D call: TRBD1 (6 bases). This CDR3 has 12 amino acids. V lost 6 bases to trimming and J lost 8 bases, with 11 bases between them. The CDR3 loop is CASSNREYIQYF. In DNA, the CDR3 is TGTGCCAGCAGCAACAGGGAGTACATTCAGTACTTC.